This TCR beta chain was captured by sequencing in a study of cytomegalovirus exposure and HLA in healthy donors. General study results and limits: There were some public TCRs occurring in many donors, but most TCR sequences were rare. As immune exposure information, only CMV serostatus was available.

PCR involved 60 Vbeta and 13 Jbeta primers. The data were produced by immunoSEQ multiplex PCR, yet TCRdb's version contains in-frame clones alone and is incomplete. The table lists 220,000 or so clones. The germline V gene has CDR1 SGHTA and CDR2 FQGTGA. The trim removed 0 bases at V and 0 bases at J, leaving 1 base unmatched. The length of the CDR3 is 15 residues. Details on this clone: The target antigen is unknown.

The genes are TRBV7-3 and TRBJ1-1, with 7 bases aligning to TRBD1. The sample consisted of PBMCs. This sequence was found in a girl under 10 years old in good health and CMV-seropositive. CDR3 region: CASSLTGQMNTEAFF. CDR3 bases: TGTGCCAGCAGCTTAACGGGACAGATGAACACTGAAGCTTTCTTT.